The 23 T cell receptor beta chains below were found in one sample sequenced in a study of shared clonotypes between healthy human individuals. The assay was immunoSEQ multiplex PCR, and TCRdb's table has in-frame clones only and misses some. The sample has millions of clones, 85% to 95% seen once. Input material: naive CD4+ T cells sorted from blood. As to subset: CD45RA+ positively selected. These receptors were taken from a man in his late teens or twenties in good health.

The chain has TRBV12-2 and TRBJ2-5. The J call could be wrong; TRBJ2-7 is a better fit for the DNA end. TRBV12-2 is shown as a pseudogene. There are 16 residues in the CDR3. CDR3 sequence reads: CASRLFRPIMFYEQYF. The CDR3 DNA reads as TGTGCAAGTCGCTTATTTCGGCCGATTATGTTCTACGAGCAGTACTTC.

Regarding this clone: This same CDR3 is encoded by further DNA sequences in the sample. This chain links TRBV5-1 with TRBJ2-5; weak D call: TRBD1 (6 bases). Germline V gene sequence: CDR1 SGHRS, CDR2 YFSETQ. This CDR3 contains 13 residues. V lost 0 bases and J lost 4, with 7 bases in between. CDR3 DNA: TGCGCCAGCAGCTTGGGGGGGCGAGAGACCCAGTACTTC. Translation gives CASSLGGRETQYF.

This clone was recorded only once. The chain carries TRBV19 and TRBJ2-1, with D maybe TRBD2 (6 bases). Germline V gene data show CDR1 as LNHDA and CDR2 as SQIVND (reference sequence). The V and J ends lost 3 bases and 2 bases respectively, with 14 bases between them. The CDR3 is 16 residues long. The CDR3 sequence: CASSISAGQAYNEQFF. In DNA, the CDR3 is TGTGCCAGTAGTATCTCGGCGGGGCAGGCCTACAATGAGCAGTTCTTC.

The chain joins TRBV5-4 to TRBJ1-2, with unresolved D. The germline CDR1 and CDR2 sequences are SGHNT and YYREEE (reference sequence). Between the trimmed V and J ends, which lost 6 bases and 8 bases, there was a span of 11 bases. The CDR3 length is 11 residues. CDR3 loop: CASNNMGGYTF. The CDR3 nucleotides are TGTGCCAGCAACAACATGGGGGGCTACACCTTC.

The rearrangement links TRBV5-1 to TRBJ2-1; D perhaps matches TRBD2 (5 bases). V was trimmed by 1 base and J by 2 bases, leaving 10 bases between them. Germline V lookup: CDR1 SGHRS, CDR2 YFSETQ. The CDR3 totals 15 residues. Here the CDR3 DNA reads TGCGCCAGCAGCTTGAGCGGCACCGCCTACAATGAGCAGTTCTTC. Protein: CASSLSGTAYNEQFF.

The CDR3 protein is CASSFLGGQGSYEQYF. DNA of the CDR3: TGTGCCAGCAGTTTTTTAGGGGGACAGGGCTCCTACGAGCAGTACTTC. The V and J genes are TRBV5-6 and TRBJ2-7, with 9 positions matching TRBD1. The germline gives CDR1 SGHDT, CDR2 YYEEEE. Trimming removed 5 bases from V and 0 bases from J; junction bases left unmatched: 9. The CDR3 is 16 residues long. Full variable domain (missing parts from reference TRBV5-6 and TRBJ2-7): DAGVTQSPTHLIKTRGQQVTLRCSPKSGHDTVSWYQQALGQGPQFIFQYYEEEERQRGNFPDRFSGHQFPNYSSELNVNALLLGDSALYLCASSFLGGQGSYEQYFGPGTRLTVT.

In the case of this clone: One junction end disagrees with the germline gene, perhaps due to a read error. V and J are TRBV5-6 and TRBJ2-2; D might be TRBD1 (5 bases). The germline V gene has CDR1 SGHDT and CDR2 YYEEEE. The CDR3 contains 16 residues. The CDR3 DNA reads TGTGCCTGCAGCTTGCGACAGACCTCGAACACCGGGGAGCTGTTTTTT. Its protein is CACSLRQTSNTGELFF.

The J gene is TRBJ1-3, the V gene TRBV25-1, with D possibly matching TRBD1 (5 bases). The CDR3 contains 15 residues. The V gene's germline CDR1 is MGHDK and CDR2 SYGVNS. The V gene lost 0 bases and the J gene lost 3 bases, with 9 bases spanning the gap. In nucleotides, the CDR3 is TGTGCCAGCAGTGAATACCCAGGACATGGAAACACCATATATTTT. Protein: CASSEYPGHGNTIYF.

The chain employs TRBV29-1 and TRBJ2-7; TRBD2 might be the D (6 bases). Germline V gives CDR1 SQVTM, CDR2 ANQGSEA. Trimming removed 5 bases from V and 0 bases from J, with 11 bases in between. The CDR3 sequence is 13 residues long. CDR3 region: CSVRRDPSYEQYF. CDR3 sequence (DNA): TGCAGCGTTCGGCGGGATCCCTCCTACGAGCAGTACTTC.

J is TRBJ1-1 and V is TRBV6-5; D unresolved. The CDR3 is 14 amino acids. V gave up 2 bases and J gave up 4 bases, with 11 bases separating them. Germline CDR1 reads MNHEY; CDR2 reads SVGAGI. CDR3 sequence: CASSYGVRSTEAFF. CDR3 bases: TGTGCCAGCAGTTACGGGGTAAGAAGCACTGAAGCTTTCTTT.

A remark on this clone: At one end the junction does not follow the germline gene, possibly because of a read error. The CDR3 DNA is TGTGCCAGCAGCTTCCTAGCGGGGTCCACCGGGGAGCTGCTTTTT. It specifies CASSFLAGSTGELLF. This chain links TRBV5-5 with TRBJ2-2; TRBD2 aligns across 9 bases. Germline assignment: CDR1 SGHKS and CDR2 YYEKEE (reference sequence). This CDR3 has 15 amino acids.

The chain combines TRBV11-2 with TRBJ1-5; maybe TRBD1 (6 bases). Germline V gene data show CDR1 as SGHAT and CDR2 as FQNNGV. This CDR3 is built from 16 residues. Deletions cut 1 base from V and 7 bases from J, with 17 bases between. The CDR3 reads CASSLGGPGSYQPQHF. CDR3 sequence (DNA): TGTGCCAGCAGCTTAGGGGGGCCAGGGTCTTACCAGCCCCAGCATTTT.

This chain joins TRBV25-1 and TRBJ2-3; D gene uncertain. Germline lookup yields CDR1 MGHDK and CDR2 SYGVNS. The germline V and J ends were trimmed by 3 bases and 2 bases, with 9 bases remaining between them. CDR3 length equals 14 residues. CDR3 residues: CASSDSQHTDTQYF. The CDR3 coding sequence is TGTGCCAGCAGTGATTCTCAGCACACAGATACGCAGTATTTT.

The J gene is TRBJ1-2, the V gene TRBV30; D is undetermined. The V and J ends lost 2 bases and 7 bases respectively, with 14 bases between them. The germline V gene encodes CDR1 GTSNPN and CDR2 SVGIG (reference sequence). The CDR3 runs to 13 residues. The CDR3 protein is CAWSPTWTGGYTF. DNA for the CDR3: TGTGCCTGGAGTCCAACCTGGACGGGTGGCTACACCTTC.

This clone was seen only a few times. The chain combines TRBV7-9 with TRBJ2-5; 9 bases match TRBD2. J gave up 3 bases and V 2 bases, and 7 bases lay outside the gene matches. Germline CDR1 is SEHNR and CDR2 is FQNEAQ (reference sequence). The CDR3 is 16 amino acids. The DNA for the CDR3 is TGTGCCAGCAGCTTACTAGCGGGAAATCTAGAAGAGACCCAGTACTTC. Its protein is CASSLLAGNLEETQYF.

J is TRBJ2-1 and V is TRBV14; D might be TRBD2 (5 bases). CDR1 and CDR2 (germline): SGHDN, FVKESK. The CDR3 contains 15 residues. Trimming pared 0 bases from V and 10 bases from J, leaving 16 bases between. The CDR3 sequence is CASSQDYTPRAEQFF. CDR3 sequence (DNA): TGTGCCAGCAGCCAAGATTACACCCCGAGGGCCGAGCAGTTCTTC.

This chain joins TRBV5-1 and TRBJ1-4; D is unclear. Trimming took 7 bases from V and 3 from J, leaving 10 bases between them. The CDR3 length is 13 residues. Germline loops: CDR1 SGHRS, CDR2 YFSETQ. CDR3 bases: TGCGCCAGCGGAGACCCTCCTAATGAAAAACTGTTTTTT. The encoded protein is CASGDPPNEKLFF.

CDR3 sequence (DNA): TGTGCCAGCAGCTTACTGGCAGCCAGCTCCTACGAGCAGTACTTC. Protein sequence: CASSLLAASSYEQYF. The rearrangement uses TRBV7-6 and TRBJ2-7, with unresolved D. The length of the CDR3 is 15 residues. V gave up 2 bases and J gave up 0 bases, with 11 bases separating them. Germline V lookup: CDR1 SGHVS, CDR2 FNYEAQ. Drawing the rest from reference TRBV7-6 and TRBJ2-7, the complete variable domain is GAGVSQSPRYKVTKRGQDVALRCDPISGHVSLYWYRQALGQGPEFLTYFNYEAQQDKSGLPNDRFSAERPEGSISTLTIQRTEQRDSAMYRCASSLLAASSYEQYFGPGTRLTVT.

J is TRBJ2-7 and V is TRBV28, with 10 positions matching TRBD1. Trimming at V came to 6 bases and at J to 5 bases, leaving 13 bases not matched to a gene. Germline V gene data show CDR1 as MDHEN and CDR2 as SYDVKM. The CDR3 runs 16 residues. The CDR3 region is CASSFSTGQGINEQYF. The CDR3 DNA is TGTGCCAGCAGCTTTTCAACGGGACAGGGGATCAACGAGCAGTACTTC.

J is TRBJ1-4 and V is TRBV30; D call uncertain. Germline values: CDR1 GTSNPN, CDR2 SVGIG (reference sequence). CDR3 length: 13 residues. Trimming left V 6 bases short and J 5 bases short, with 13 bases between. In nucleotides, the CDR3 is TGTGCCTGCGAGCGGCGGGAGAATGAAAAACTGTTTTTT. Its translation is CACERRENEKLFF.

The genes are TRBV29-1 and TRBJ1-5; 9 nucleotides match TRBD1. CDR3 length equals 13 residues. Looked up from germline, CDR1 is SQVTM and CDR2 is ANQGSEA. Unmatched junction bases numbered 5, after V lost 4 bases and J lost 7 bases. The CDR3 sequence is CSVGTGVEQPQHF. The DNA for the CDR3 is TGCAGCGTTGGGACAGGGGTTGAACAGCCCCAGCATTTT.

The count of this clone is one. This chain uses TRBV7-2 with TRBJ1-3; 7 bases align to TRBD1. Unmatched junction bases numbered 7, after V lost 1 base and J lost 4 bases. This CDR3 has 16 residues. The germline V gene has CDR1 SGHTA and CDR2 FQGNSA. CDR3 sequence: CASSLVTGVAGNTIYF. In DNA form, the CDR3 reads TGTGCCAGCAGCTTAGTTACAGGGGTAGCGGGAAACACCATATATTTT.

The rearrangement uses TRBV7-9 and TRBJ1-6; TRBD1 is a possible D gene (5 bases). Trimming took off 7 bases at V and 3 bases at J, with 19 bases between the two ends. The CDR3 spans 17 residues. The germline V gene encodes CDR1 SEHNR and CDR2 FQNEAQ (reference sequence). Written as DNA, the CDR3 is TGTGCCAGCACCGAGGAAGGCGGCCAGGGCTATAATTCACCCCTCCACTTT. It is translated as CASTEEGGQGYNSPLHF.